This T cell receptor (beta chain) came from a study of siplizumab effects on memory and regulatory T cells. To note about this clone: No antigen is known for it.

From germline, CDR1 is SGHNT and CDR2 YENEEA. The CDR3 spans 13 residues. After removal of 1 base from V and 6 bases from J, the junction contained 3 bases not matched to a gene. Overall study results and limits: The mean Treg-derived percentage of mappable alloreactive CD4+ clones was about 63% with siplizumab compared with approximately 30% in controls. In siplizumab cultures, the suppressive function of proliferating Tregs remained unconfirmed.

The assay looked at around 100,000 TCR templates in each sample. Repertoires were generated with immunoSEQ multiplex PCR, while TCRdb's copy carries only in-frame clones and drops some. Of some 63,000 clones in the sample, just over 95% were seen once. This chain connects TRBV11-3 to TRBJ2-7; 7 nucleotides agree with TRBD2. This receptor was taken from a human donor in good health. The sample was naive CD8+ T cells sorted from blood. CDR3 bases: TGTGCCAGCAGCTTAGCCGGGGGGTTCGAGCAGTACTTC. This codes for CASSLAGGFEQYF.